This T cell receptor beta chain is from a study of CD8 T cells in Susac syndrome (dated by TCRdb to the late 2010s). Study-wide context: Among the Susac syndrome patients who were sequenced, clinically active disease was present in six and clinical remission was observed in about eight. At blood withdrawal, Susac syndrome patients were therapy-naive, treated with corticosteroids (with IVIg additionally given to some), or treated with IVIg alone. The study used repertoire sequencing to test whether antigen drove CD8+ T cell activation and differentiation in Susac syndrome. Results and caveats for the whole study, not just this receptor: In the CD4+ T cell repertoire of Susac syndrome patients, clonal expansion was not detected. The number of individuals in the TCR sequencing and HLA analysis was acknowledged as relatively small.

RNA was extracted using the RNeasy kit, and roughly 0.5 to 1 ug of the RNA was reverse transcribed with random hexamers. The immunoSEQ multiplex PCR assay, which covers 54 Vbeta and 13 Jbeta segments, was used to amplify TCR beta CDR3 regions. PCR amplification bias was corrected by using a synthetic template baseline for primer optimization and computational correction. From the authors' description of their analysis: Reads were annotated to V, D and J genes per IMGT and analyzed with immunoSEQ Analyzer, keeping only productive sequences. To calculate clonality, Shannon entropy was normalized by log2 of the number of productive unique sequences and then subtracted from one. For each patient and control, public and private clones were evaluated among the 100 most prevalent clones. Clones were defined as Susac-specific if absent from the healthy and MS cohorts, from under 1,200 published viral clones and from other ImmuneACCESS disease sequences. TCRdb handled the public reads itself, with Q25 trimming in fastp and clone calling in MiXCR, and kept productive beta chains. Each record represents a unique CDR3 protein, reported with the most common genes and DNA among its rows. TCRdb's processing, not the authors', yielded these V and J calls. Counted in this sample were 210,000 or so distinct CDR3 sequences; about 94% of them appeared once. The ten most abundant clones make up about 0.14% of the sample.

The germline V end is reduced by 6 bases and the J end by 4 bases; junction bases left unmatched: 6. Counted from cysteine to phenylalanine, this CDR3 has 13 amino acids. CDR3 DNA only is kept here, 39 bases in frame from base 1. The germline V gene (reference sequence) provides CDR1 DFQATT and CDR2 SNEGSKA. Peripheral blood CD8+ and CD4+ T cells from healthy donors, Susac syndrome patients and multiple sclerosis patients were profiled by high-throughput TCR beta sequencing. The Susac syndrome patients fulfilled recently defined diagnostic criteria for definite or probable disease. Bulk CD8+ and CD4+ T cells were purified magnetically by negative isolation, whereas CD8+ TEMRA cells were enriched by FACS. Blood was collected in EDTA tubes and processed within 24 hours, with PBMCs isolated through density gradient centrifugation. PBMCs intended for TCR sequencing were cryopreserved in liquid nitrogen and were subsequently thawed in a 37 degrees C water bath. Purity of sorted or isolated CD4+, CD8+ and CD8+ TEMRA cells was at least 90%.

Concerning this clonotype itself: This clone's antigen is unknown. No much larger clonotype is one base removed from it; base qualities were not supplied.

The chain is encoded by TRBV20-1 joined to TRBJ1-1, with TRBD1 identical over 9 junction bases. The source material was CD4+ T cells from PBMCs. The TCR sequence derives from a human donor with Susac syndrome. The bases read TGCAGTGCAACCCGGGACAGGGTCACTGAAGCTTTCTTT. Its protein is CSATRDRVTEAFF.